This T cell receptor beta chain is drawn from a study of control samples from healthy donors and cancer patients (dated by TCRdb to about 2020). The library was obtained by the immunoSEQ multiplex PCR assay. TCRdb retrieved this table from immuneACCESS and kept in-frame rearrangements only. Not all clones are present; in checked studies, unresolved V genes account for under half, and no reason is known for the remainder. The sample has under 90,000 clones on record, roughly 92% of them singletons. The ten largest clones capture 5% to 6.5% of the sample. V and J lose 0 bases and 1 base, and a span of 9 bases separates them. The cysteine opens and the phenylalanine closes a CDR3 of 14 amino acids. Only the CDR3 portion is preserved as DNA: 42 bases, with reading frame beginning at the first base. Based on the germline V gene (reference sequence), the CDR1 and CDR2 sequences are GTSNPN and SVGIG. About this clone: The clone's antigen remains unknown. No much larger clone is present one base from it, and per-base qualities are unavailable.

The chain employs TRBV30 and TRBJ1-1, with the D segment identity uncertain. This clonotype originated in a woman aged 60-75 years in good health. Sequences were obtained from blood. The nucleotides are TGTGCCTGGAGTGTATTGGGCAGGAACACTGAAGCTTTCTTT. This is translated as CAWSVLGRNTEAFF.